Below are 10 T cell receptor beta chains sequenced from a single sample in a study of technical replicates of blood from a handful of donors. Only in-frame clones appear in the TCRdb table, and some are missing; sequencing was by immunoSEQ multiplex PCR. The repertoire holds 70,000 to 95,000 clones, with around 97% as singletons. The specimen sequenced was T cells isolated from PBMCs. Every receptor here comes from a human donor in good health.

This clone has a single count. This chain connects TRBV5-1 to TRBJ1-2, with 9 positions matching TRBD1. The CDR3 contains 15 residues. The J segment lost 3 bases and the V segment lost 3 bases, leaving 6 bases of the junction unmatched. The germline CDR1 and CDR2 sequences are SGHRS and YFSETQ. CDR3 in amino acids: CASSSGQGLHYGYTF. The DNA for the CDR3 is TGCGCCAGCAGCTCGGGACAGGGCCTACACTATGGCTACACCTTC.

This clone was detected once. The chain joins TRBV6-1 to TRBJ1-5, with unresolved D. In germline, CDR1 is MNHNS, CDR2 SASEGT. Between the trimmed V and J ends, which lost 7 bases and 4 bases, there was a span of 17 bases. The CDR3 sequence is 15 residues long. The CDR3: CASNRYRVENQPQHF. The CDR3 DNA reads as TGTGCCAGCAACAGATACAGAGTGGAAAATCAGCCCCAGCATTTT.

CDR3 sequence: CASSPTENYGYTF. DNA of the CDR3: TGTGCCAGCTCACCGACTGAGAACTATGGCTACACCTTC. The chain employs TRBV18 and TRBJ1-2; the D is unclear. The germline CDR1 and CDR2 sequences are KGHSH and LQKENI. Trimming took off 3 bases at V and 2 bases at J, with 7 bases between the two ends. This CDR3 is 13 amino acids long. Filled out from reference TRBV18 and TRBJ1-2, the complete variable domain reads NAGVMQNPRHLVRRRGQEARLRCSPMKGHSHVYWYRQLPEEGLKFMVYLQKENIIDESGMPKERFSAEFPKEGPSILRIQQVVRGDSAAYFCASSPTENYGYTFGSGTRLTVV.

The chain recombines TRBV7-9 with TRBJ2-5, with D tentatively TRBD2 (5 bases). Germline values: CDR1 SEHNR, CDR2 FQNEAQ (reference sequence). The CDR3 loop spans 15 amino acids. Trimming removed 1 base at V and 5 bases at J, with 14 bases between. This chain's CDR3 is CASSLVPGKTETQYF. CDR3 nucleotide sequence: TGTGCCAGCAGCTTAGTTCCGGGGAAAACGGAGACCCAGTACTTC.

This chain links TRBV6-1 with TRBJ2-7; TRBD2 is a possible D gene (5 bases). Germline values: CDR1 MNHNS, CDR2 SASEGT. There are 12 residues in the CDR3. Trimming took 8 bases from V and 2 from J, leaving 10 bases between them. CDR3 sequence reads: CASSGGAYEQYF. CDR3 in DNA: TGTGCCAGCTCTGGAGGCGCCTACGAGCAGTACTTC.

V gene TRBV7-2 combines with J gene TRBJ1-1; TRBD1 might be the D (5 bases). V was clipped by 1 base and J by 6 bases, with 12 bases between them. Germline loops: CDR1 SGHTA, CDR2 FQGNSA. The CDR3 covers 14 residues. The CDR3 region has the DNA TGTGCCAGCAGCTTAGGTGGGGCAGGTGCTGAAGCTTTCTTT. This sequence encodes CASSLGGAGAEAFF.

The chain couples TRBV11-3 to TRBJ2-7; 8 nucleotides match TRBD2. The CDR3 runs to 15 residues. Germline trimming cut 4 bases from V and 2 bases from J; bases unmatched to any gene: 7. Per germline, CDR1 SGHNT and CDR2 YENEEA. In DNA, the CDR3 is TGTGCCAGCAGCTCCCGTAGCGGGACGACCTACGAGCAGTACTTC. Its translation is CASSSRSGTTYEQYF.

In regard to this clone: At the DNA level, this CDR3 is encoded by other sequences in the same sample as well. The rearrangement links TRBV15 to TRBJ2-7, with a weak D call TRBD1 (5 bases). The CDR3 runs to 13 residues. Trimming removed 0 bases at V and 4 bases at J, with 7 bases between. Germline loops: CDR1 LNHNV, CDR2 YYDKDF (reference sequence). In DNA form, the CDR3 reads TGTGCCACCAGCAGAGATAGGGGTTACGAGCAGTACTTC. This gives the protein CATSRDRGYEQYF.

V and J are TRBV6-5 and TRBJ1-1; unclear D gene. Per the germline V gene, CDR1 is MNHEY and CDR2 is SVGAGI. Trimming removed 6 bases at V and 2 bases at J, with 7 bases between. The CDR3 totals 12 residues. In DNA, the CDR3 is TGTGCCAGCAGGGGAGCCAACACTGAAGCTTTCTTT. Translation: CASRGANTEAFF.

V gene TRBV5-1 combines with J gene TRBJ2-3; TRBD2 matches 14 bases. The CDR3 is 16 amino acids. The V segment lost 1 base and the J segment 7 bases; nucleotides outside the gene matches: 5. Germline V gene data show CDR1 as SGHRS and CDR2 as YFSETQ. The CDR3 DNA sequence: TGCGCCAGCAGCTTGACCGGGACTAGCGGGGGCCATACGCAGTATTTT. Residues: CASSLTGTSGGHTQYF.